This T cell receptor beta chain was documented in a study of CD8+ T cells in alopecia areata. In germline, CDR1 is SQVTM, CDR2 ANQGSEA. V was pared by 6 bases and J by 4 bases, with 4 bases of the junction left unmatched. The CDR3 runs 13 residues. Study outcomes and limitations: Relative to mice, TCR sharing across patients was less clear, a difference possibly HLA-related. In blood and scalp, many expanded lesional clones persisted during tofacitinib.

The treatment denotes: oral pan-JAK inhibitor, 5-10 mg twice daily. This clone was detected a few times. Antigen: not known. As the sequencing template, cDNA was produced by extracting RNA and reverse transcribing it. Profiled with immunoSEQ multiplex PCR; TCRdb holds only in-frame clones, not every one. The sample consists of 120,000 to 150,000 clones, 70% to 90% of them appearing once. Sequenced here: CD8+ T cells sorted from blood, sampled at week 4, from a patient treated with tofacitinib. The chain links TRBV29-1 to TRBJ2-2, with 8 bases identical to TRBD1. This TCR was recovered from a human donor with alopecia areata. CDR3 region: CSVDRAGTGELFF. The CDR3 DNA sequence: TGCAGCGTGGACAGGGCGGGCACCGGGGAGCTGTTTTTT.